This T cell receptor beta chain was identified during a study of regulatory T cells in long-lasting Graves disease. V was clipped by 8 bases and J by 6 bases, with 18 bases between them. Germline V lookup: CDR1 ENHRY, CDR2 SYGVKD. There are 14 residues in the CDR3. Time point specified: newly diagnosed GD, antithyroid drugs for less than 3 months. Generation of the TCR library employed RNA extracted from PBMCs. A blood draw put about 9.9 milliliters of peripheral blood into EDTA tubes. This clonotype appeared many times. With iRepertoire HTBI primers and Arm-PCR of CDR3 regions, TCR beta libraries were built. TCRdb called the multiplex PCR reads again in MiXCR, with one record for every CDR3 protein. The sample carries 440,000 or so distinct CDR3 sequences, 16% recorded once. These records were also assigned to another study, of T cells in Graves' hyperthyroidism and ophthalmopathy. In that study: Most thyroid clonotypes with frequency above 0.001 were detected in blood.

The receptor comes from a young woman with Graves disease. V gene TRBV10-3 combines with J gene TRBJ2-3; weak D call: TRBD2 (5 bases). The starting material was peripheral blood mononuclear cells (PBMCs), obtained at new diagnosis, from a patient treated with antithyroid drugs. In nucleotides, the CDR3 is TGTGCCATCGCCCCAACAGCGGTGGTTGATACGCAGTATTTT. Residues: CAIAPTAVVDTQYF.